This T cell receptor (beta chain) was documented in a study of identifying expanded T cells in peripheral blood (dated by TCRdb to the late 2010s). Study-wide context: Technical replicates were generated by sequencing separate aliquots of the same genomic DNA pool, and four replicates were compared pairwise.

No immune events, such as infections, were documented for the healthy donors during the collection period. Time-dependent variance in a beta-binomial model of T-cell clone differential abundance was calibrated using healthy-donor blood repertoires as a training cohort. The training cohort comprised 10 or so healthy donors, 3 female and 7 male. Donor ages ranged from 29 to 64 years, with an average of roughly 47 years. Whole blood from each healthy donor was obtained from a commercial supplier and was collected at three time points around two weeks apart. For immunosequencing, genomic DNA was extracted from unsorted whole blood. With respect to this clone: Its antigen has not been determined. No much larger clonotype is one base removed from it; base qualities were not supplied.

The CDR3 sequence holds 17 residues, the cysteine and phenylalanine included. Only CDR3 DNA is held: 51 bases, read in frame from base 1. The germline ends are 19 bases apart after V is trimmed by 8 bases and J by 0 bases. The immunoSEQ Assay, which relies on bias-controlled multiplex PCR amplification of genomic DNA, was used to profile TCRbeta CDR3 regions. Turning to the authors' computational methods: The absolute abundance of each unique TCRbeta CDR3 region was quantified after sequences were collapsed and filtered. Differential abundance was assessed using a binomial (Fisher-equivalent) model and a beta-binomial model in which time-dependent variance fitted from healthy donors was added. Clones with fewer than 5 combined templates were removed, and differential abundance was called for clones with a Benjamini-Hochberg FDR below 0.01. The form v = (b*log(k)+a)^2 was used to model beta-binomial variance as a function of total template count across the two samples. TCRdb mirrors the immuneACCESS table, restricted to in-frame sequences. Some clones are absent from its copies; in checked studies, under half trace to an unresolved V gene, and the reason for the others is unknown. That table is the source of V, J and clone size, and D and trimming were worked out from the DNA. The sample table holds about 53,000 clones, of which approximately 82% were seen once. Approximately 19% of the sample rests with the top ten.

The paper as a whole reports these results and caveats: The authors expected biological variance in healthy repertoires might increase further over much longer intervals such as months to years. Approximately 1.2 differentially abundant clones were flagged by the binomial model between technical replicates, whereas about 15 and 19 were flagged over approximately two weeks and four weeks, respectively. For all healthy donors, the variance in clone template counts between approximately two-week samples rose significantly as total template count increased. Across all healthy-donor time intervals, the beta-binomial model significantly lowered both the number of clones called differentially abundant and the false-positive rate.

The sequence was obtained from a person aged 18-69 years in good health. The sequencing sample was made of blood. Recombination joined TRBV23-1 with TRBJ1-4, and possibly TRBD1, on 5 matching bases. TRBV23-1 is recorded as an ORF, its role being uncertain. The CDR3 reads as follows: CASFTGHLNATNEKLFF. In nucleotides, the sequence is TGCGCCAGCTTCACAGGACACTTGAATGCAACTAATGAAAAACTGTTTTTT.